One sample yielded the 7 T cell receptor beta chains listed below, sequenced in a study of blood T cell repertoires in COVID-19 (dated by TCRdb to about 2020). The protocol used for the library was the immunoSEQ multiplex PCR assay. Drawn from immuneACCESS, this table holds only the in-frame rearrangements with V and J called that TCRdb kept. Clones are partly lost; checked studies trace under half to an unresolved V gene and leave the rest unexplained. The table for this sample lists fewer than 300,000 clones; 75% to 95% of them were counted only once. Around 1.1% of the sample comes from the top ten. The source material was PBMCs or T cells enriched from blood (not recorded which). The receptors were sampled from a woman aged 25 to 39 who had recovered from COVID-19.

The rearrangement joins TRBV30 to TRBJ2-1; the match to TRBD2 covers 10 bases. Germline lookup yields CDR1 GTSNPN and CDR2 SVGIG (reference sequence). The length of the CDR3 is 15 residues. V lost 1 base to trimming and J lost 4 bases; unmatched junction nucleotides: 4. CDR3 amino acids: CAWSDGTSEYNEQFF. The CDR3 bases are TGTGCCTGGAGTGACGGGACTAGCGAATACAATGAGCAGTTCTTC.

V usage is TRBV19 and J usage is TRBJ1-2, with D possibly being TRBD1 (5 bases). The CDR3 is 14 amino acids. From germline, CDR1 is LNHDA and CDR2 SQIVND (reference sequence). V lost 4 bases, J lost 5 bases, and 14 bases lay in between. The CDR3 loop is CASSNGGELYGYTF. The CDR3 DNA reads as TGTGCCAGTAGTAACGGGGGGGAGCTGTATGGCTACACCTTC.

The chain recombines TRBV27 with TRBJ1-5; 7 bases align to TRBD1. This CDR3 is built from 15 residues. J was trimmed by 3 bases and V by 4 bases; bases with no gene match: 6. Per the germline V gene, CDR1 is MNHEY and CDR2 is SMNVEV (reference sequence). The CDR3 bases are TGTGCCAGCAGTTCAGGGGGTAGCTACAATCAGCCCCAGCATTTT. Translated: CASSSGGSYNQPQHF.

This chain joins TRBV7-8 and TRBJ2-2; TRBD1 is a possible D gene (5 bases). Looked up from germline, CDR1 is SGHVS and CDR2 is FQNEAQ. The V gene lost 2 bases and the J gene lost 0 bases, with 7 bases spanning the gap. The CDR3 has 15 amino acids. The DNA for the CDR3 is TGTGCCAGCAGCTTACTGGACACGAACACCGGGGAGCTGTTTTTT. Amino acids: CASSLLDTNTGELFF.

The J gene is TRBJ2-1, the V gene TRBV19, with a possible D match to TRBD2 (5 bases). Germline loops: CDR1 LNHDA, CDR2 SQIVND (reference sequence). V lost 3 bases to trimming and J lost 1 base, with 13 bases between them. The CDR3 runs to 16 residues. The DNA of the CDR3 is TGTGCCAGTAGTATCTGGCGGGCCCCTTCCTACAATGAGCAGTTCTTC. The encoded protein is CASSIWRAPSYNEQFF.

The chain links TRBV19 to TRBJ2-7; D might be TRBD1 (5 bases). The CDR3 totals 15 residues. V was cut by 1 base and J by 2 bases, with 12 bases left in between. Germline V gene lookup returns CDR1 LNHDA and CDR2 SQIVND (reference sequence). CDR3 in amino acids: CASSIVVTGPYEQYF. CDR3 nucleotides: TGTGCCAGTAGTATAGTAGTCACAGGTCCCTACGAGCAGTACTTC.

The CDR3 region is CAWSVAPDQPQHF. In nucleotides, the CDR3 is TGTGCCTGGAGTGTGGCACCCGATCAGCCCCAGCATTTT. The V call is TRBV30, the J call TRBJ1-5; D gene unclear. Trimming shortened V by 0 bases and J by 5 bases, and 8 bases separated the two germline ends. The V gene's germline CDR1 is GTSNPN and CDR2 SVGIG (reference sequence). The CDR3 sequence is 13 residues long.